This entry is about one T cell receptor (beta chain). This sample was taken from a study of blood T cell repertoires in COVID-19. With 8 bases clipped from V and 8 bases from J, the junction kept 10 bases outside the gene matches. This CDR3 spans 14 amino acids. Germline CDR1 MNHEY, CDR2 SVGAGI. Study processing details: By means of reference gene primer amplification, nucleated cell counts were estimated. Libraries were prepared by immunoSEQ multiplex PCR; TCRdb keeps only in-frame clonotypes and omits some of them. That table supplies the V and J calls and clone size; D and trimming were determined from the DNA. The sample gives some 490,000 clones, around nine tenths of which show up once; 8% to 9.5% is in the top ten.

The sequenced material came from PBMCs or T cells enriched from blood (not recorded which). The rearrangement uses TRBV6-5 and TRBJ2-1; 9 bases are a match to TRBD1. This TCR was sampled from a woman aged 55-70 years who had recovered from COVID-19. CDR3 coding DNA: TGTGCCAGCGGGGACAGGGATGTGAGAGATGAGCAGTTCTTC. Its protein product is CASGDRDVRDEQFF.